This TCR beta chain is from a study of identical twins. There are a few counts of this clonotype. Template switching added a universal primer binding site, and final cDNA carried unique molecular identifiers. TCRdb itself ran the 5' RACE reads through MiXCR, one entry per CDR3 protein. The data contain roughly 480,000 distinct CDR3 sequences, 20% to 25% of them singletons. The germline CDR1 and CDR2 sequences are LNHNV and YYDKDF (reference sequence). This CDR3 spans 15 amino acids. V lost 0 bases to trimming and J lost 3 bases, with 9 bases between them. The sample was also linked to a second study, of T cells expressing NK-cell markers. As that study records: Expanded clones of NKG2C+ T cells had an unclear HCMV specificity.

The sequence was collected from a woman younger than 30 in good health. Sequencing was performed on CD4+ T cells sorted from blood. The chain has TRBV15 and TRBJ1-5; possible D gene TRBD1, 6 bases. CDR3 sequence (DNA): TGTGCCACCAGCAGAGATAACAGGGACAATCAGCCCCAGCATTTT. It translates to CATSRDNRDNQPQHF. Drawing the rest from reference TRBV15 and TRBJ1-5, the complete variable domain is DAMVIQNPRYQVTQFGKPVTLSCSQTLNHNVMYWYQQKSSQAPKLLFHYYDKDFNNEADTPDNFQSRRPNTSFCFLDIRSPGLGDTAMYLCATSRDNRDNQPQHFGDGTRLSIL.